In its sample, the clone carrying this T cell receptor beta chain was seen many times. The TCRbeta library incorporated unique molecular identifiers. TCRdb itself ran the PCR reads through MiXCR, one entry per CDR3 protein. The profile shows around 240,000 distinct CDR3 sequences, approximately 9.7% of them singletons. This sample is drawn from a study of T-cell reconstitution after alpha-beta-depleted transplantation in children. Trimming removed 3 bases at V and 6 bases at J, with 14 bases between. CDR3 length equals 15 residues. Germline lookup yields CDR1 MNHNS and CDR2 SASEGT. Here the sequenced sample was PBMCs from the stem cell graft donor, taken from the stem cell graft. The origin of this receptor is a human donor who donated a stem cell graft to a child with SCID. The chain combines TRBV6-1 with TRBJ1-4; D is perhaps TRBD1 (5 bases). CDR3 DNA: TGTGCCAGCAGTGACGTCTGGGGGGGGGATGAAAAACTGTTTTTT. Protein product: CASSDVWGGDEKLFF.